This is a list of T cell receptor beta chains from one sample in a study of blood T cell repertoires in COVID-19. Produced via immunoSEQ multiplex PCR; TCRdb's table is partial and in-frame only. The sample records about 210,000 clones, approximately 80% being singletons. Sequencing was done on a sample of peripheral blood. These receptors were taken from a woman older than 75 with COVID-19, enrolled during active disease. Each CDR3 is given with its conserved first and last residue. D genes are given only for firm matches. The size field is filled for only some rows; it gives once, few, many or a size class.

d_call j_call v_call clone_size cdr3_nt cdr3_aa
TRBD1 TRBJ2-5 TRBV6-4 - TGTGCCAGCAGTGACTCAGGGACAGGGGAAGAGACCCAGTACTTC CASSDSGTGEETQYF
- TRBJ1-5 TRBV6-1 once TGTGCCAGCAGTGAAGGACAGAATTATAGCAATCAGCCCCAGCATTTT CASSEGQNYSNQPQHF
TRBD1 TRBJ2-1 TRBV30 - TGTGCCAGGAACAGGGGTTACAATGAGCAGTTCTTC CARNRGYNEQFF
TRBD2 TRBJ2-2 TRBV19 - TGTGCCAGTAGTATCCGGGGGGTACCCGGGGAGCTGTTTTTT CASSIRGVPGELFF
- TRBJ1-4 TRBV30 - TGTGCCTGGAGTTGGGGATCGGCGGGACGGACAACTAATGAAAAACTGTTTTTT CAWSWGSAGRTTNEKLFF
TRBD1 TRBJ2-2 TRBV2 - TGTGCCAGCAGCGCACAGGGGGCTTGGAACACCGGGGAGCTGTTTTTT CASSAQGAWNTGELFF
- TRBJ1-1 TRBV10-3 - TGTGCCATCAGTGTGGGGGGGGCAGGGACTGAAGCTTTCTTT CAISVGGAGTEAFF
- TRBJ1-3 TRBV3-1/TRBV3-2 - TGTGCCAGCAGCCCCGACATACCGGCCGGAAACACCATATATTTT CASSPDIPAGNTIYF
- TRBJ1-1 TRBV6-2/TRBV6-3 - TGTGCCAGCAGTTACTGGCATCATATGAACACTGAAGCTTTCTTT CASSYWHHMNTEAFF
TRBD1 TRBJ2-7 TRBV19 - TGTGCCAGTAGCGAGGCAGGGGGCTACGAGCAGTACTTC CASSEAGGYEQYF
- TRBJ2-3 TRBV5-1 - TGCGCCAGCAGCTGGCGGAGTGACGGGGTTGATACGCAGTATTTT CASSWRSDGVDTQYF